Each of the 18 T cell receptor beta chains below was sequenced from the same sample in a study of persistence of HIV-infected CD4 T cells. Their antigen targets remain unknown. The libraries were made with immunoSEQ version 4 in survey mode. Produced via immunoSEQ multiplex PCR; TCRdb's table is partial and in-frame only. The sample lists more than 35,000 clones; roughly 80% were seen once. Lysates of CMV-infected fibroblasts at around 9.8 ug/mL stimulated these cells. Sorted nonresponding memory CD4+ T cells were CD40L-negative, CD69-negative, CD45RO-high. The sample consisted of CD4+ T cells sorted from PBMCs after roughly 19-hour stimulation, taken from a patient who received antiretroviral therapy. These receptors were taken from an adult man with HIV who was CMV-seropositive.

The chain combines TRBV5-6 with TRBJ2-3, with TRBD1 matching 9 bases. J gave up 2 bases and V 4 bases, and 5 bases lay outside the gene matches. The CDR3 contains 15 residues. The germline gives CDR1 SGHDT, CDR2 YYEEEE. CDR3 DNA: TGTGCCAGCAGCGTAGACAGGGGGTACACAGATACGCAGTATTTT. It encodes CASSVDRGYTDTQYF.

The chain joins TRBV7-8 to TRBJ2-1; a weak D match, TRBD1 (5 bases). Germline lookup yields CDR1 SGHVS and CDR2 FQNEAQ. The germline V and J ends were trimmed by 5 bases and 9 bases, with 11 bases remaining between them. This CDR3 comprises 12 residues. The CDR3 sequence: CASSLSRGEQFF. CDR3 coding DNA: TGTGCCAGCAGCCTCTCTAGGGGTGAGCAGTTCTTC.

This rearrangement joins TRBV1 to TRBJ2-7; the D segment call TRBD2 is taken from the table without a DNA check. TRBV1 is an annotated pseudogene. The CDR3 contains 12 residues. CDR3 sequence (DNA): TGCACCAGCAGCCACCCCGGGTACGAGCAGTACTTC. Residues: CTSSHPGYEQYF.

V is TRBV7-6 and J is TRBJ1-5, with D possibly being TRBD1 (6 bases). Germline V gene lookup returns CDR1 SGHVS and CDR2 FNYEAQ. The CDR3 covers 15 residues. Trimming shortened V by 2 bases and J by 6 bases, and 14 bases separated the two germline ends. As DNA, the CDR3 is TGTGCCAGCAGCTTATCCGCGGGGGCCGGTCAGCCCCAGCATTTT. Amino acids: CASSLSAGAGQPQHF. The full variable domain, completed using reference TRBV7-6 and TRBJ1-5, is GAGVSQSPRYKVTKRGQDVALRCDPISGHVSLYWYRQALGQGPEFLTYFNYEAQQDKSGLPNDRFSAERPEGSISTLTIQRTEQRDSAMYRCASSLSAGAGQPQHFGDGTRLSIL.

The rearrangement uses TRBV5-1 and TRBJ2-2, with D possibly being TRBD1 (5 bases). V was cut by 1 base and J by 6 bases, with 7 bases left in between. The CDR3 runs 13 residues. Germline CDR1 and CDR2: SGHRS and YFSETQ. The CDR3: CASSLSGSGELFF. The CDR3 DNA is TGCGCCAGCAGCTTGTCAGGGTCCGGGGAGCTGTTTTTT. Supplemented by reference TRBV5-1 and TRBJ2-2, the full variable domain reads KAGVTQTPRYLIKTRGQQVTLSCSPISGHRSVSWYQQTPGQGLQFLFEYFSETQRNKGNFPGRFSGRQFSNSRSEMNVSTLELGDSALYLCASSLSGSGELFFGEGSRLTVL.

The rearrangement joins TRBV24-1 to TRBJ2-1; TRBD2 matches at 12 bases. V shed 1 base and J 7 bases; nucleotides not matched to a gene: 4. The germline V gene has CDR1 KGHDR and CDR2 SFDVKD. This CDR3 contains 16 residues. DNA of the CDR3: TGTGCCACCAGTGATTTTGGACTAGCGGGGAGGAATGAGCAGTTCTTC. The encoded protein is CATSDFGLAGRNEQFF.

V is TRBV18 and J is TRBJ1-1; tentative D call: TRBD1 (5 bases). CDR1 and CDR2 from the germline V gene are KGHSH and LQKENI. The CDR3 spans 16 residues. V was pared by 3 bases and J by 5 bases, with 19 bases between. In DNA form, the CDR3 reads TGTGCCAGCTCACCTCCTTTCGGGACCTCCGGGACTGAAGCTTTCTTT. Its translation: CASSPPFGTSGTEAFF.

Remarks on this clone: One end of the junction does not line up with germline, which may come from a read error. The chain employs TRBV5-6 and TRBJ2-7; the match to TRBD1 covers 11 bases. This CDR3 region has 13 residues. Germline V gene data show CDR1 as SGHDT and CDR2 as YYEEEE. Here the CDR3 reads CASCFGTGGEQYF. The DNA for the CDR3 is TGTGCCAGCTGCTTCGGGACAGGGGGCGAGCAGTACTTC.

V and J are TRBV7-9 and TRBJ2-7; D remains unclear. The CDR3 is 15 residues long. CDR1 and CDR2 from the germline V gene are SEHNR and FQNEAQ (reference sequence). Deletions cut 2 bases from V and 0 bases from J, with 11 bases between. CDR3 sequence: CASSLSPTVSYEQYF. Written as DNA, the CDR3 is TGTGCCAGCAGCTTATCACCGACCGTCTCCTACGAGCAGTACTTC.

The chain has TRBV6-5 and TRBJ1-6; the D gene is possibly TRBD1 (6 bases). CDR3 size: 15 residues. V lost 5 bases, J lost 5 bases, and 13 bases lay in between. CDR1 MNHEY and CDR2 SVGAGI come from the germline V gene. CDR3 sequence reads: CASSRGQLNNSPLHF. CDR3 bases: TGTGCCAGCAGTCGGGGGCAGCTAAATAATTCACCCCTCCACTTT.

The V gene is TRBV6-5, the J gene TRBJ2-2; D perhaps matches TRBD2 (6 bases). The CDR3 is made up of 16 amino acids. The ends were cut back, 2 bases at V and 1 base at J, with 11 bases in the middle. Germline CDR1 reads MNHEY; CDR2 reads SVGAGI. In nucleotides, the CDR3 is TGTGCCAGCAGTTACGGGGGAGGAGGGAACACCGGGGAGCTGTTTTTT. It translates to CASSYGGGGNTGELFF.

The CDR3 DNA reads as TGTGCCAGCAGCCCCCAAGCGCGGTACTACACCGGGGAGCTGTTTTTT. Encoded protein: CASSPQARYYTGELFF. The rearrangement uses TRBV9 and TRBJ2-2; the D is unclear. From germline, CDR1 is SGDLS and CDR2 YYNGEE. CDR3 length equals 16 residues. Between the trimmed V and J ends, which lost 4 bases and 3 bases, there was a span of 16 bases. The full variable domain, with the rest looked up from reference TRBV9 and TRBJ2-2, is DSGVTQTPKHLITATGQRVTLRCSPRSGDLSVYWYQQSLDQGLQFLIQYYNGEERAKGNILERFSAQQFPDLHSELNLSSLELGDSALYFCASSPQARYYTGELFFGEGSRLTVL.

V and J are TRBV7-8 and TRBJ2-7; the match to TRBD1 covers 9 bases. The germline V gene has CDR1 SGHVS and CDR2 FQNEAQ. Trimming cost V 0 bases and J 5 bases; bases outside gene matches: 8. The CDR3 consists of 16 residues. The CDR3 DNA follows: TGTGCCAGCAGCTTAGCATCGTGGAGGACAGGGGACGAGCAGTACTTC. This sequence encodes CASSLASWRTGDEQYF.

Written as DNA, the CDR3 is TGTGCCAGCAGTAAAGTCTATGGACAGGGTGGTGAGCAGTACTTC. Its protein is CASSKVYGQGGEQYF. V and J are TRBV9 and TRBJ2-7, with 8 nucleotides matching TRBD1. The CDR3 spans 15 residues. CDR1 SGDLS and CDR2 YYNGEE come from the germline V gene. The V segment lost 5 bases and the J segment 7 bases; nucleotides outside the gene matches: 14.

This clone turned up a few times. The V gene is TRBV19, the J gene TRBJ2-2; a possible D gene is TRBD1 (6 bases). Trimming stripped 6 bases from V and 4 bases from J, with 12 bases between. This CDR3 region has 14 residues. The germline gives CDR1 LNHDA, CDR2 SQIVND (reference sequence). The CDR3 DNA follows: TGTGCCAGTAGCATACAGGGCTTCACCGGGGAGCTGTTTTTT. It specifies CASSIQGFTGELFF. Using reference TRBV19 and TRBJ2-2 for the parts outside the CDR3, the full variable domain is DGGITQSPKYLFRKEGQNVTLSCEQNLNHDAMYWYRQDPGQGLRLIYYSQIVNDFQKGDIAEGYSVSREKKESFPLTVTSAQKNPTAFYLCASSIQGFTGELFFGEGSRLTVL.

The rearrangement links TRBV2 to TRBJ2-1; 10 nucleotides line up with TRBD2. Germline assignment: CDR1 SNHLY and CDR2 FYNNEI. CDR3 length equals 15 residues. Trimming took 10 bases from V and 2 from J; bases not matched to a gene: 8. CDR3 nucleotide sequence: TGTGCCACGCACCCCGGACTAGCGGCCTACAATGAGCAGTTCTTC. Its translation is CATHPGLAAYNEQFF. Complete variable domain (other parts from reference TRBV2 and TRBJ2-1): EPEVTQTPSHQVTQMGQEVILRCVPISNHLYFYWYRQILGQKVEFLVSFYNNEISEKSEIFDDQFSVERPDGSNFTLKIRSTKLEDSAMYFCATHPGLAAYNEQFFGPGTRLTVL.

This chain uses TRBV19 with TRBJ1-6; D might be TRBD1 (5 bases). Germline V gives CDR1 LNHDA, CDR2 SQIVND (reference sequence). This CDR3 spans 15 amino acids. V lost 5 bases and J lost 3, with 11 bases in between. CDR3 residues: CASSVQGDYNSPLHF. The DNA for the CDR3 is TGTGCCAGTAGTGTCCAGGGAGACTATAATTCACCCCTCCACTTT. Looking up the rest from reference TRBV19 and TRBJ1-6 gives the full variable domain: DGGITQSPKYLFRKEGQNVTLSCEQNLNHDAMYWYRQDPGQGLRLIYYSQIVNDFQKGDIAEGYSVSREKKESFPLTVTSAQKNPTAFYLCASSVQGDYNSPLHFGNGTRLTVT.

DNA for the CDR3: TGCAGCGTCAGGGGGGGACAGGGTATGAACACTGAAGCTTTCTTT. Its translation is CSVRGGQGMNTEAFF. The rearrangement links TRBV29-1 to TRBJ1-1, with 9 bases identical to TRBD1. The CDR3 is made up of 15 amino acids. Per the germline V gene, CDR1 is SQVTM and CDR2 is ANQGSEA. V lost 6 bases, J lost 0 bases, and 8 bases stayed unmatched.